These 18 T cell receptor beta chains originate from one sample sequenced in a study of T cells in Graves' hyperthyroidism and ophthalmopathy. Amplified TCR beta CDR3 regions came from RNA transcripts. Using the HTBI primer set, a first-round RT-PCR was run on the TCR CDR3. One entry per CDR3 protein, called by TCRdb with MiXCR from the multiplex PCR reads. This table holds about 590,000 distinct CDR3 sequences, about 14% found once. Specimen: blood. These TCRs come from a woman aged 18-29 years with Graves' ophthalmopathy.

The rearrangement joins TRBV13 to TRBJ1-1, with D unresolved. Germline values: CDR1 PRHDT, CDR2 FYEKMQ (reference sequence). The V end lost 3 bases, the J end lost 12 bases, and 14 bases lay between the germline ends. CDR3 length equals 12 residues. The CDR3 DNA follows: TGTGCCAGCAGCTTTGGCCCCCCTTCTACTTTCTTT. Protein product: CASSFGPPSTFF.

This clonotype was counted many times. V gene TRBV30 combines with J gene TRBJ2-3; weak D call: TRBD2 (5 bases). The V end was cut by 5 bases, the J end by 11 bases, with 5 bases between. Germline assignment: CDR1 GTSNPN and CDR2 SVGIG (reference sequence). This CDR3 has 8 residues. The CDR3 is CAWGLQYF. As DNA, the CDR3 is TGTGCCTGGGGACTGCAGTATTTT.

This clonotype has a count of ten or more. The rearrangement joins TRBV28 to TRBJ2-7, with 12 nucleotides matching TRBD1. The J segment lost 6 bases and the V segment lost 5 bases, leaving 8 bases of the junction unmatched. CDR1 and CDR2 from the germline V gene are MDHEN and SYDVKM. This CDR3 comprises 15 residues. CDR3: CASSLPGQGAGEQYF. CDR3 nucleotides: TGTGCCAGCAGTCTCCCGGGACAGGGGGCCGGCGAGCAGTACTTC. Complete variable domain (other parts from reference TRBV28 and TRBJ2-7): DVKVTQSSRYLVKRTGEKVFLECVQDMDHENMFWYRQDPGLGLRLIYFSYDVKMKEKGDIPEGYSVSREKKERFSLILESASTNQTSMYLCASSLPGQGAGEQYFGPGTRLTVT.

This clonotype appeared a few times. The chain recombines TRBV29-1 with TRBJ1-1; D is unclear. V was shortened by 4 bases and J by 13 bases, with 16 bases between the two germline ends. Per the germline V gene, CDR1 is SQVTM and CDR2 is ANQGSEA. This CDR3 region has 11 residues. Written as DNA, the CDR3 is TGCAGCGTTGGGCCACGCTCTGGGGTTTTCTTT. Translation: CSVGPRSGVFF.

At least ten counts were recorded for this clonotype. The genes are TRBV28 and TRBJ2-1, with 8 bases fitting TRBD2. The CDR3 loop spans 16 amino acids. J was trimmed by 8 bases and V by 6 bases; bases with no gene match: 15. Germline V CDR1 and CDR2: MDHEN, SYDVKM. Here the CDR3 reads CASRPHGTRIVDEQFF. Here the CDR3 DNA reads TGTGCCAGCAGGCCCCACGGGACTAGAATTGTGGATGAGCAGTTCTTC.

This clonotype was recorded at least ten times. The chain employs TRBV12-3 or TRBV12-4 and TRBJ2-7; a weak D match, TRBD1 (6 bases). This CDR3 has 14 amino acids. V gave up 6 bases and J gave up 3 bases, with 15 bases separating them. This CDR3 reads CASSPDRNLYEQYF. Written as DNA, the CDR3 is TGTGCCAGCAGCCCTGACAGGAACCTCTACGAGCAGTACTTC.

There are many counts of this clonotype. V usage is TRBV7-6 and J usage is TRBJ2-1; D not resolved. CDR1 and CDR2 (germline): SGHVS, FNYEAQ. The ends were cut back, 10 bases at V and 7 bases at J, with 17 bases in the middle. The CDR3 sequence is 13 residues long. CDR3 bases: TGTGCCACCACGGATGTTGATAGGAATGAGCAGTTCTTC. Amino acid sequence: CATTDVDRNEQFF. The full variable domain, rest sourced from reference TRBV7-6 and TRBJ2-1, is GAGVSQSPRYKVTKRGQDVALRCDPISGHVSLYWYRQALGQGPEFLTYFNYEAQQDKSGLPNDRFSAERPEGSISTLTIQRTEQRDSAMYRCATTDVDRNEQFFGPGTRLTVL.

This clonotype was observed many times. The chain is built from TRBV2 and TRBJ2-1; 7 nucleotides agree with TRBD1. Germline assignment: CDR1 SNHLY and CDR2 FYNNEI. This CDR3 is 17 amino acids long. V was clipped by 7 bases and J by 4 bases; unmatched bases: 16. DNA for the CDR3: TGTGCCAGCAACGAAAGGGGGCGACGAATATGGTACAATGAGCAGTTCTTC. Translating it yields CASNERGRRIWYNEQFF.

This clonotype was seen many times. This sequence joins TRBV24-1 and TRBJ2-5; a weak D match, TRBD1 (6 bases). The CDR3 is 13 amino acids. Germline-derived CDR1 and CDR2 are KGHDR and SFDVKD. Between the trimmed V and J ends, which lost 6 bases and 5 bases, there was a span of 12 bases. This CDR3 reads CATSSGAMETQYF. Here the CDR3 DNA reads TGTGCCACCAGTTCAGGGGCTATGGAGACCCAGTACTTC.

This clonotype was detected many times. The genes are TRBV7-2 and TRBJ2-5; 7 nucleotides match TRBD2. The J segment lost 5 bases and the V segment lost 6 bases, leaving 6 bases of the junction unmatched. The germline V gene has CDR1 SGHTA and CDR2 FQGNSA. CDR3 length equals 13 residues. CDR3 DNA: TGTGCCAGCAGTCGTAACGGGGGGGAGACCCAGTACTTC. Its translation is CASSRNGGETQYF.

On this clonotype itself: A much larger clonotype is one base distant, so this may be a read error. The chain joins TRBV30 to TRBJ1-1; D not certain. This CDR3 region has 13 residues. The germline CDR1 and CDR2 sequences are GTSNPN and SVGIG (reference sequence). The CDR3 is CAWNVQVNTGAFF. The CDR3 nucleotides read TGTGCCTGGAATGTACAAGTAAACACTGGAGCTTTCTTT.

This sequence joins TRBV2 and TRBJ2-5; 11 positions agree with TRBD1. V gave up 7 bases and J gave up 4 bases; unmatched junction bases: 11. The CDR3 loop spans 16 amino acids. From germline, CDR1 is SNHLY and CDR2 FYNNEI. The CDR3 sequence is CASNLGQGAPGETQYF. The CDR3 region has the DNA TGTGCCAGCAACCTAGGACAGGGGGCGCCGGGAGAGACCCAGTACTTC.

The rearrangement links TRBV5-6 to TRBJ1-6, with TRBD1 as a possible D gene (5 bases). The ends were cut back, 2 bases at V and 6 bases at J, with 6 bases in the middle. The germline V gene has CDR1 SGHDT and CDR2 YYEEEE. The CDR3 has 13 amino acids. The CDR3 reads CASSLQANSPLHF. CDR3 DNA sequence: TGTGCCAGCAGCTTACAGGCTAATTCACCCCTCCACTTT.

This chain links TRBV28 with TRBJ1-6; 10 bases align to TRBD1. CDR3 length equals 15 residues. Germline V gene sequence: CDR1 MDHEN, CDR2 SYDVKM. The junction had 4 bases not matched to a gene; V was cut back by 3 bases and J by 8 bases. This chain's CDR3 is CASSLSGTGDSPLHF. In DNA form, the CDR3 reads TGTGCCAGCAGTTTGAGCGGGACAGGGGATTCACCCCTCCACTTT.

This clonotype was observed at least ten times. This sequence joins TRBV12-3 or TRBV12-4 and TRBJ2-5; D may be TRBD2 (6 bases). V was cut by 10 bases and J by 3 bases, with 12 bases left in between. The CDR3 sequence is 12 residues long. The CDR3 region has the DNA TGTGCCACCGCGGGACTTAAAGAGACCCAGTACTTC. Protein: CATAGLKETQYF.

Notes on this clonotype: This may arise from a read error, as a much more abundant clone is one base away. The chain combines TRBV15 with TRBJ2-7; D may match TRBD1 or TRBD2 (5 bases each). CDR1 is LNHNV, CDR2 YYDKDF, per germline (reference sequence). The CDR3 covers 14 residues. CDR3 sequence (DNA): TGTGCCACCAGCCGACCTAACGGGGCCTACGGGCAGTACTTC. Translation gives CATSRPNGAYGQYF.

At least ten counts were recorded for this clonotype. This chain links TRBV11-3 with TRBJ2-7; 9 nucleotides match TRBD1. Germline CDR1 is SGHNT and CDR2 is YENEEA. The CDR3 length is 15 residues. Trimming at V came to 3 bases and at J to 3 bases, leaving 6 bases not matched to a gene. The CDR3 protein is CASSFRRDRDYEQYF. The CDR3 DNA reads TGTGCCAGCAGCTTCCGACGGGACAGGGACTACGAGCAGTACTTC.

Only a few counts were recorded for this clonotype. The chain carries TRBV12-3 or TRBV12-4 and TRBJ2-5, with D tentatively TRBD2 (7 bases). V was shortened by 6 bases and J by 0 bases, with 20 bases between the two germline ends. The CDR3 has 17 amino acids. CDR3 residues: CASRDGGGAKNQETQYF. In DNA form, the CDR3 reads TGTGCCAGCAGGGACGGCGGGGGCGCAAAAAACCAAGAGACCCAGTACTTC.